Listed below are T cell receptor beta chains from one sample, sequenced in a study of cytomegalovirus exposure and HLA in healthy donors. The table came from immunoSEQ multiplex PCR; TCRdb's copy has only in-frame clones and leaves some out. The sample lists 160,000 or so clones, 70% to 80% occurring once. The sample taken for sequencing was PBMCs. These receptor sequences come from a man aged 60-69 years in good health and CMV-seronegative. The CDR3 runs from the conserved cysteine through the conserved F or W. Fields, in order: clone size, J gene, V gene, D gene, CDR3 protein, CDR3 DNA. D genes are given only for firm matches. Some rows have no size entry. The others give once, few or many, or a class for an expanded clone.

>-|TRBJ2-7|TRBV5-1|TRBD1
CASSSGQGANYEQYF
TGCGCCAGCAGCTCCGGACAGGGGGCAAACTACGAGCAGTACTTC
>-|TRBJ2-1|TRBV5-1|TRBD2
CASGPRLAHNEQFF
TGCGCCAGCGGCCCCCGACTAGCCCACAATGAGCAGTTCTTC
>-|TRBJ1-6|TRBV6-5|TRBD1
CASRKQGANSPLHF
TGTGCCAGCAGAAAACAGGGGGCAAATTCACCCCTCCACTTT
>-|TRBJ2-3|TRBV6-4|-
CASRESGTDTQYF
TGTGCCAGCCGGGAGAGCGGCACAGATACGCAGTATTTT
>-|TRBJ2-7|TRBV19|-
CASSIDLGGQGLYEQYF
TGTGCCAGTAGTATAGATCTCGGCGGCCAGGGACTCTACGAGCAGTACTTC
>-|TRBJ2-3|TRBV6-4|TRBD2
CASSLGLAGTDTQYF
TGTGCCAGCAGTCTCGGACTAGCGGGGACTGATACGCAGTATTTT
>-|TRBJ1-3|TRBV7-8|-
CASSPNPGRGSGNTIYF
TGTGCCAGCAGCCCTAACCCCGGACGGGGTTCTGGAAACACCATATATTTT
>-|TRBJ2-2|TRBV9|TRBD2
CASSSPRASGNTGELFF
TGTGCCAGCAGCTCTCCCCGCGCTAGCGGGAACACCGGGGAGCTGTTTTTT
>-|TRBJ2-1|TRBV4-1|TRBD2
CASSRPGLAGDGQFF
TGCGCCAGCAGTCGACCGGGACTAGCGGGAGATGGGCAGTTCTTC
>-|TRBJ1-6|TRBV28|TRBD1
CATGTGDRPLHF
TGTGCCACCGGGACAGGGGATCGGCCCCTCCACTTT
>-|TRBJ2-5|TRBV7-2|TRBD2
CASSPGTSEVTQYF
TGTGCCAGCAGCCCGGGGACTAGCGAGGTGACCCAGTACTTC
>few|TRBJ2-5|TRBV9|TRBD2
CASSVGLGLADGGTQYF
TGTGCCAGCAGCGTAGGATTGGGACTAGCGGACGGGGGGACCCAGTACTTC
>once|TRBJ2-2|TRBV5-1|TRBD1
CASSLDPGQGTTGELFF
TGCGCCAGCAGCTTGGATCCGGGACAGGGGACCACCGGGGAGCTGTTTTTT
>once|TRBJ2-3|TRBV5-1|-
CASSLGQADTQYF
TGCGCCAGCAGCTTGGGGCAGGCAGATACGCAGTATTTT
>-|TRBJ2-4|TRBV6-5|TRBD1
CASSYRTGWNIQYF
TGTGCCAGCAGTTACAGGACAGGGTGGAACATTCAGTACTTC
>-|TRBJ1-5|TRBV5-1|-
CASSSEGGEGQPQHF
TGCGCCAGCAGCTCGGAAGGGGGTGAAGGACAGCCCCAGCATTTT
>-|TRBJ2-4|TRBV11-1|-
CASSLVGKQGGRNIQYF
TGTGCCAGCAGCTTAGTAGGAAAACAGGGGGGGCGAAACATTCAGTACTTC
>-|TRBJ1-1|TRBV28|TRBD1
CASSPPGQGPPEAFF
TGTGCCAGCAGTCCTCCGGGACAGGGGCCTCCTGAAGCTTTCTTT
>few|TRBJ2-5|TRBV27|-
CASSRQGLEETQYF
TGTGCCAGCAGTCGCCAGGGACTTGAAGAGACCCAGTACTTC
>-|TRBJ2-2|TRBV29-1|TRBD2
CSSGPSGGAAAGELFF
TGCAGCTCGGGGCCTAGCGGGGGGGCGGCGGCCGGGGAGCTGTTTTTT
>-|TRBJ1-4|TRBV6-5|-
CASSYLPRTNEKLFF
TGTGCCAGCAGTTACCTCCCCAGGACTAATGAAAAACTGTTTTTT
>few|TRBJ2-7|TRBV11-3|TRBD1
CASSLGTGAYEQYF
TGTGCCAGCAGCTTGGGGACAGGTGCCTACGAGCAGTACTTC
>-|TRBJ1-2|TRBV27|TRBD1
CASSLIGDRAGGYGYTF
TGTGCCAGCAGTTTAATCGGCGACAGGGCCGGGGGCTATGGCTACACCTTC
>few|TRBJ2-5|TRBV4-3|-
CASSQDTGKETQYF
TGCGCCAGCAGCCAAGATACGGGAAAAGAGACCCAGTACTTC
>-|TRBJ2-3|TRBV7-2|TRBD2
CASSSGTSGGTDTQYF
TGTGCCAGCAGCTCAGGGACTAGCGGAGGCACAGATACGCAGTATTTT
>-|TRBJ1-4|TRBV4-2|-
CASSQVADEKLFF
TGTGCCAGCAGCCAAGTGGCAGATGAAAAACTGTTTTTT